This TCR beta chain was obtained from a study of beta chain features in type 1 diabetes. Investigators reverse transcribed all isolated RNA, so they sequenced expressed TCRB transcripts. This table comes from immunoSEQ multiplex PCR, and its TCRdb copy is limited to in-frame clones, with some not included. The data hold some 410,000 clones, with over 11% observed a single time. Per germline, CDR1 DFQATT and CDR2 SNEGSKA (reference sequence). This CDR3 has 11 residues. This TCR derives from a young man in good health. Sequencing used naive CD4+ T cells from blood. The J gene is TRBJ1-2, the V gene TRBV20-1; D remains ambiguous. The CDR3 DNA follows: TGCATCACCAAGCAGAGCTATGGCTACACCTTC. As protein: CITKQSYGYTF.